These 7 T cell receptor beta chains were sequenced from one sample in a study of Graves' ophthalmopathy and Graves' hyperthyroidism. RNA transcripts were the source from which TCR beta CDR3 regions were amplified. Scientists carried out first-round RT-PCR using HTBI primers and then a second-round multiplex PCR. TCRdb called the multiplex PCR reads again in MiXCR, with one record for every CDR3 protein. The table shows 30,000 to 50,000 distinct CDR3 sequences, with about half occurring only once. Sequencing input: peripheral blood. The receptors originated from an adult woman with stable Graves' hyperthyroidism.

The chain uses TRBV20-1 and TRBJ2-1; D is possibly TRBD2 (5 bases). Trimming took 3 bases from V and 4 from J, leaving 13 bases between them. The CDR3 covers 14 residues. The V gene's germline CDR1 is DFQATT and CDR2 SNEGSKA (reference sequence). CDR3 region: CSASVSADYNEQFF. CDR3 sequence (DNA): TGCAGTGCTAGTGTTAGCGCAGATTACAATGAGCAGTTCTTC.

A word on this clonotype: The junction shows a germline mismatch at one end, possibly a read error. J is TRBJ2-7 and V is TRBV5-1, with 7 positions matching TRBD1. CDR1 is SGHRS, CDR2 YFSETQ, per germline. The CDR3 consists of 14 residues. The CDR3, as DNA: TGTGCCAGCAGTTCCGGGACAGACTCCTACGAGCGGTACTTC. Translation: CASSSGTDSYERYF.

CDR3 bases: TGTGCCAGCCCCGCCGGGACAGGGCCATACGAGCAGTACTTC. It codes for CASPAGTGPYEQYF. The chain combines TRBV13 with TRBJ2-7, with 9 bases fitting TRBD1. V was clipped by 8 bases and J by 4 bases; unmatched bases: 9. Germline V gene sequence: CDR1 PRHDT, CDR2 FYEKMQ (reference sequence). There are 14 residues in the CDR3.

This clonotype was seen ten or more times. The chain links TRBV14 to TRBJ2-3; no clear D. The ends were cut back, 0 bases at V and 6 bases at J, with 10 bases in the middle. The CDR3 is 14 amino acids. Germline values: CDR1 SGHDN, CDR2 FVKESK. CDR3 DNA sequence: TGTGCCAGCAGCCAAGATATCAGTTTGGATACGCAGTATTTT. It is translated as CASSQDISLDTQYF.

The rearrangement joins TRBV2 to TRBJ1-5; 9 bases fit TRBD1. V lost 1 base to trimming and J lost 11 bases; unmatched junction nucleotides: 6. Germline loops: CDR1 SNHLY, CDR2 FYNNEI. There are 14 residues in the CDR3. CDR3 in DNA: TGTGCCAGCAGTGAAGGGGACAGGGTCGGGACCCAGCATTTT. Its translation: CASSEGDRVGTQHF. Looking up the rest from reference TRBV2 and TRBJ1-5 gives the full variable domain: EPEVTQTPSHQVTQMGQEVILRCVPISNHLYFYWYRQILGQKVEFLVSFYNNEISEKSEIFDDQFSVERPDGSNFTLKIRSTKLEDSAMYFCASSEGDRVGTQHFGDGTRLSIL.

This clonotype was seen ten or more times. The V gene is TRBV5-1, the J gene TRBJ2-5; the D gene is possibly TRBD2 (6 bases). Trimming cost V 4 bases and J 0 bases, with 16 bases left between them. The germline gives CDR1 SGHRS, CDR2 YFSETQ. This CDR3 spans 16 amino acids. The CDR3 spells CASSLSVAAYQETQYF. In DNA, the CDR3 is TGCGCCAGCAGCCTGAGTGTAGCGGCGTACCAAGAGACCCAGTACTTC.

Ten or more counts support this clonotype. This chain uses TRBV28 with TRBJ2-5, with D hard to call. Germline CDR1 and CDR2: MDHEN and SYDVKM. The CDR3 runs to 12 residues. The V end was cut by 5 bases, the J end by 7 bases, with 11 bases between. The CDR3 region is CASSPGLATQYF. The CDR3 bases are TGTGCCAGCAGTCCCGGGCTCGCGACCCAGTACTTC.